What follows are 13 T cell receptor beta chains derived from one specimen sequenced in a study of blood T cell repertoires in COVID-19. Only in-frame clones appear in the TCRdb table, and some are missing; sequencing was by immunoSEQ multiplex PCR. Of some 200,000 clones listed, approximately 82% are singletons. The specimen was PBMCs or T cells enriched from blood (not recorded which). All receptors derive from a woman aged 60-70 years with acute COVID-19.

V usage is TRBV6-2 or TRBV6-3 and J usage is TRBJ1-6, with 7 nucleotides matching TRBD1. J was trimmed by 7 bases and V by 2 bases; bases with no gene match: 5. Germline values: CDR1 MNHEY, CDR2 SVGEGT. The CDR3 is made up of 15 amino acids. Here the CDR3 reads CASSYEYRGNSPLHF. The CDR3 DNA reads TGTGCCAGCAGTTACGAGTACAGGGGAAATTCACCCCTCCACTTT.

The gene calls are TRBV10-3 and TRBJ1-1; possibly TRBD1 for D (6 bases). The germline V gene encodes CDR1 ENHRY and CDR2 SYGVKD. CDR3 length: 14 amino acids. V gave up 8 bases and J gave up 0 bases, with 13 bases separating them. The CDR3 DNA sequence: TGTGCCATCGGACCGGACAGAATGAACACTGAAGCTTTCTTT. This codes for CAIGPDRMNTEAFF.

The V and J genes are TRBV10-2 and TRBJ1-1; 7 bases agree with TRBD1. Germline trimming cut 7 bases from V and 3 bases from J; bases unmatched to any gene: 11. The CDR3 spans 15 residues. Looked up from germline, CDR1 is WSHSY and CDR2 is SAAADI. The CDR3 sequence: CASKGGRTGDTEAFF. The CDR3 DNA reads TGCGCCAGCAAAGGGGGTAGGACAGGAGACACTGAAGCTTTCTTT.

This clone was counted between two and nine times. A single base separates this from a much larger clone, so it may be a read error. This sample also contains other DNA sequences that code for the same CDR3. The rearrangement uses TRBV3-1 (or the pseudogene TRBV3-2) and TRBJ2-1, with a tentative D call TRBD2 (6 bases). The CDR3 runs 12 residues. Germline lookup yields CDR1 LGHDT and CDR2 YNNKEL (reference sequence). V was cut by 4 bases and J by 7 bases, with 8 bases left in between. Here the CDR3 reads CASSPGENEQFF. CDR3 coding DNA: TGTGCCAGCAGCCCGGGGGAGAATGAGCAGTTCTTC.

The rearrangement joins TRBV2 to TRBJ1-5; weak D call: TRBD1 (5 bases). The germline gives CDR1 SNHLY, CDR2 FYNNEI. V lost 7 bases, J lost 1 base, and 11 bases lay in between. The CDR3 has 14 amino acids. This CDR3 is CASIKDKSNQPQHF. CDR3 in DNA: TGTGCCAGCATCAAGGACAAAAGCAATCAGCCCCAGCATTTT.

V usage is TRBV2 and J usage is TRBJ2-5, with no clear D. Germline V CDR1 and CDR2: SNHLY, FYNNEI. The CDR3 runs 14 residues. Trimming removed 7 bases at V and 7 bases at J, with 19 bases between. The CDR3 reads CASMLRLWAGTQYF. Written as DNA, the CDR3 is TGTGCCAGCATGCTCCGGCTCTGGGCAGGGACCCAGTACTTC.

This sequence joins TRBV9 and TRBJ1-5, with D uncertain. Trimming left V 0 bases short and J 6 bases short, with 7 bases between. CDR3 length: 13 amino acids. Germline V gives CDR1 SGDLS, CDR2 YYNGEE. In DNA, the CDR3 is TGTGCCAGCAGCGTAGGTTCCGGTCAGCCCCAGCATTTT. Translation gives CASSVGSGQPQHF.

The chain combines TRBV2 with TRBJ1-3; the D gene is possibly TRBD1 (5 bases). V was clipped by 5 bases and J by 0 bases, with 14 bases between them. CDR1 is SNHLY, CDR2 FYNNEI, per germline. This CDR3 contains 16 residues. CDR3 sequence (DNA): TGTGCCAGCAGTCCCGGGACTCCCAACTCTGGAAACACCATATATTTT. Amino acid sequence: CASSPGTPNSGNTIYF.

The chain uses TRBV18 and TRBJ1-2, with TRBD1 matching over 8 bases. The J segment lost 4 bases and the V segment lost 4 bases, leaving 5 bases of the junction unmatched. This CDR3 spans 14 amino acids. CDR1 and CDR2 (germline): KGHSH, LQKENI. The CDR3 sequence: CASSQSGTGYGYTF. The CDR3 DNA follows: TGTGCCAGCTCACAGTCTGGGACAGGCTATGGCTACACCTTC.

The chain couples TRBV7-9 to TRBJ2-4; 10 bases line up with TRBD1. Germline CDR1 reads SEHNR; CDR2 reads FQNEAQ (reference sequence). The CDR3 has 16 residues. V dropped 5 bases and J dropped 2; count of bases not matched to a gene: 6. CDR3 region: CASSHRDRGTKNIQYF. In DNA, the CDR3 is TGTGCCAGCAGCCACCGGGACAGGGGAACCAAAAACATTCAGTACTTC.

The rearrangement links TRBV4-3 to TRBJ2-2; D is perhaps TRBD2 (6 bases). Germline V lookup: CDR1 LGHNA, CDR2 YSLEER. The length of the CDR3 is 16 residues. V was pared by 2 bases and J by 3 bases, with 13 bases between. The CDR3 loop reads CASSQQGGADTGELFF. The CDR3 nucleotides read TGCGCCAGCAGCCAACAGGGCGGGGCCGACACCGGGGAGCTGTTTTTT.

The rearrangement links TRBV5-1 to TRBJ1-4; D uncertain. CDR3 length: 11 residues. Trimming stripped 5 bases from V and 4 bases from J, with 3 bases between. The V gene's germline CDR1 is SGHRS and CDR2 YFSETQ. This CDR3 reads CASSHNEKLFF. In DNA form, the CDR3 reads TGCGCCAGCAGTCATAATGAAAAACTGTTTTTT.

The chain has TRBV7-2 and TRBJ2-6; a possible D gene is TRBD1 (6 bases). Deletions cut 1 base from V and 0 bases from J, with 13 bases between. CDR3 length: 18 amino acids. CDR1 and CDR2 (germline): SGHTA, FQGNSA. In DNA form, the CDR3 reads TGTGCCAGCAGCTTAGAGGGGGTCGGCTTCTCTGGGGCCAACGTCCTGACTTTC. Its protein product is CASSLEGVGFSGANVLTF.